The clone carrying this T cell receptor beta chain was recorded only once. The method was immunoSEQ multiplex PCR; TCRdb's version includes in-frame clones alone and lacks a portion of them. Among some 60,000 clones, roughly 93% were seen once, and the ten largest hold under 2%. The length of the CDR3 is 14 residues. Trimming shortened V by 5 bases and J by 4 bases, and 15 bases separated the two germline ends. Germline V gene sequence: CDR1 SEHNR, CDR2 FQNEAQ (reference sequence). These data are taken from a study of T cell changes during pregnancy in multiple sclerosis. The J gene is TRBJ2-7, the V gene TRBV7-9; the D gene is possibly TRBD1 (6 bases). The TCR was taken from a female donor with multiple sclerosis, enrolled in a pregnancy study. The sample in question was peripheral blood, obtained after pregnancy. The DNA for the CDR3 is TGTGCCAGCAGCCTCGGACAGCTACCTTACGAGCAGTACTTC. Its protein product is CASSLGQLPYEQYF.